This T cell receptor (beta chain) came from a study of blood T cell repertoires in COVID-19. Germline CDR1 is SGHRS and CDR2 is YFSETQ. The CDR3 spans 14 residues. V dropped 0 bases and J dropped 4 bases, with 7 bases sitting between them. In the authors' methods: Using reference gene primer amplification, nucleated cell counts were estimated. Method: immunoSEQ multiplex PCR; TCRdb's copy keeps in-frame clones and lacks some. From that table come the V and J calls and clone size; the DNA was used to work out D and trimming. The sample includes roughly 500,000 clones, approximately 90% of them seen just once.

The sequenced sample consisted of PBMCs or T cells enriched from blood (not recorded which). V and J are TRBV5-1 and TRBJ2-2; D possibly corresponds to TRBD1 (6 bases). The source of this sequence is a woman in her sixties who had recovered from COVID-19. CDR3 DNA: TGCGCCAGCAGCTTGGGACAGGTCACCGGGGAGCTGTTTTTT. Amino acids: CASSLGQVTGELFF. The full variable domain, completed using reference TRBV5-1 and TRBJ2-2, is KAGVTQTPRYLIKTRGQQVTLSCSPISGHRSVSWYQQTPGQGLQFLFEYFSETQRNKGNFPGRFSGRQFSNSRSEMNVSTLELGDSALYLCASSLGQVTGELFFGEGSRLTVL.